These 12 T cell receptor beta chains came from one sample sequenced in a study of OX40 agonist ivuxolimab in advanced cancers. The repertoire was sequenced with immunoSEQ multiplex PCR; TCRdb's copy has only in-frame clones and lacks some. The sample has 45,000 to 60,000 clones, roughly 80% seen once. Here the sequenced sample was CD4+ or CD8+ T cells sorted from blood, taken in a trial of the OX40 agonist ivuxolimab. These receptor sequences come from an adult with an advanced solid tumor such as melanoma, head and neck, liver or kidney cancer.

CDR3 DNA: TGTGCCAGCAGCCAGGGGGCTAGCACAGTAAATGAAAAACTGTTTTTT. Translation gives CASSQGASTVNEKLFF. This chain links TRBV7-6 with TRBJ1-4; TRBD1 agrees at 8 bases. The junction had 10 bases not matched to a gene; V was cut back by 5 bases and J by 5 bases. The CDR3 consists of 16 residues. The V gene's germline CDR1 is SGHVS and CDR2 FNYEAQ.

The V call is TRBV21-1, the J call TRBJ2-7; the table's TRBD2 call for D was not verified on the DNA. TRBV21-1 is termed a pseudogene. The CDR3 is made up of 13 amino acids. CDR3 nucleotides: TGTGCCAGCAGCAAATATAGGAGTTACGAGCAGTACTTC. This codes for CASSKYRSYEQYF.

CDR3 residues: CASRYLGLQETQYF. CDR3 DNA sequence: TGTGCCAGCAGATATTTGGGGTTGCAAGAGACCCAGTACTTC. The chain uses TRBV6-1 and TRBJ2-5; no clear D. V lost 6 bases and J lost 2, with 13 bases in between. This CDR3 has 14 amino acids. Germline values: CDR1 MNHNS, CDR2 SASEGT.

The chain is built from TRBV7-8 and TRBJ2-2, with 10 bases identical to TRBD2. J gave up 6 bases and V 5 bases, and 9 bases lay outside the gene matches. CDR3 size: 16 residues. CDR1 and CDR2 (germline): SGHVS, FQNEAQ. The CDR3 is CASSQRTSGNAGELFF. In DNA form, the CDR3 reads TGTGCCAGCAGCCAAAGGACTAGCGGAAACGCCGGGGAGCTGTTTTTT.

DNA of the CDR3: TGTGCCAGCAGCCAGACCTCTTGGGACAGCACCTACGAGCAGTACTTC. It codes for CASSQTSWDSTYEQYF. The V and J genes are TRBV14 and TRBJ2-7; 7 nucleotides align to TRBD1. The CDR3 contains 16 residues. J gave up 2 bases and V 3 bases, and 10 bases lay outside the gene matches. Germline lookup yields CDR1 SGHDN and CDR2 FVKESK.

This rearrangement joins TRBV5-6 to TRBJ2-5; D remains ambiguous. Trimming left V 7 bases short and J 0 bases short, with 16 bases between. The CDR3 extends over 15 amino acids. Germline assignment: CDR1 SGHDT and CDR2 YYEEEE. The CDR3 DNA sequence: TGTGCCAGCGGTAAGCTGGGTCCAAACCAAGAGACCCAGTACTTC. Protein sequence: CASGKLGPNQETQYF.

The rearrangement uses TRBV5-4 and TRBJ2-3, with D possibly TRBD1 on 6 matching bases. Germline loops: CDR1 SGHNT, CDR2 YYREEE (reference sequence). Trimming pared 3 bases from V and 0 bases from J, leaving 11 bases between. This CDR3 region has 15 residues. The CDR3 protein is CASSSTGASTDTQYF. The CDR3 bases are TGTGCCAGCAGCTCGACAGGAGCCAGCACAGATACGCAGTATTTT.

CDR3 sequence reads: CASSQDPGGRTGELFF. In DNA form, the CDR3 reads TGTGCCAGCAGCCAAGATCCCGGAGGTCGCACCGGGGAGCTGTTTTTT. The rearrangement links TRBV4-2 to TRBJ2-2, with D perhaps matching TRBD2 (5 bases). Germline CDR1 reads LGHNA; CDR2 reads YNFKEQ. The germline V and J ends were trimmed by 0 bases and 4 bases, with 12 bases remaining between them. The CDR3 totals 16 residues.

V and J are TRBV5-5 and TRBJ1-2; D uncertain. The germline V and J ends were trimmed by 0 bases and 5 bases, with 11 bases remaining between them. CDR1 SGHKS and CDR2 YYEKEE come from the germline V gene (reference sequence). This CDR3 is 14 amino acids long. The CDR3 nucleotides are TGTGCCAGCAGCTTGGACTCAAGGGTTTATGGCTACACCTTC. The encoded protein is CASSLDSRVYGYTF.

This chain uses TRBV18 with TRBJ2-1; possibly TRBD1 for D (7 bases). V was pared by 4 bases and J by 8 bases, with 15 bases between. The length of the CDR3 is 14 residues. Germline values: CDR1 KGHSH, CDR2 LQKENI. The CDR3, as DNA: TGTGCCAGCTCACGCCGCCAGGGGGAGGATGAGCAGTTCTTC. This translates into CASSRRQGEDEQFF.

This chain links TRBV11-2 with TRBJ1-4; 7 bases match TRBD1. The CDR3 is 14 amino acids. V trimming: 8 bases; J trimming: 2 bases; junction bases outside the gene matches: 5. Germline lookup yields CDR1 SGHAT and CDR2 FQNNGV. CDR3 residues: CASRGDSTNEKLFF. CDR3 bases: TGTGCCAGCCGGGGGGACAGCACTAATGAAAAACTGTTTTTT.

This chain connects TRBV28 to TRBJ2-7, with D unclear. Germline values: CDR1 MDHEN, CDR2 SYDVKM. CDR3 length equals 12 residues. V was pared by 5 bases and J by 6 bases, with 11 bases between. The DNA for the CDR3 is TGTGCCAGCAGTGAAATATTACTCGAGCAGTACTTC. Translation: CASSEILLEQYF.